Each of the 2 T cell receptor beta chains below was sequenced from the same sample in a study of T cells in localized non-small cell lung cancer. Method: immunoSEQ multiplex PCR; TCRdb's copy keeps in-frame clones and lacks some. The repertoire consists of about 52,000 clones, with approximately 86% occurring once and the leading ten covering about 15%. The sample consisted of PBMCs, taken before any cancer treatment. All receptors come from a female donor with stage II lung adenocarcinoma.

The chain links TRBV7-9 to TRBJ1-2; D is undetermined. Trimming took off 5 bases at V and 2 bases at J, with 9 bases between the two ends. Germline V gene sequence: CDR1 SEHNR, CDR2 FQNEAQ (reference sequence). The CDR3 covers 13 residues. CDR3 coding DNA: TGTGCCAGCAGCCCCGCCGGAAACTATGGCTACACCTTC. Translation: CASSPAGNYGYTF.

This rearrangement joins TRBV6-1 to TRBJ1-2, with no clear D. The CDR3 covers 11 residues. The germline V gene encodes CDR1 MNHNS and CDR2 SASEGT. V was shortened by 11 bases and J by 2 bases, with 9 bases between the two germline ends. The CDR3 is CAVRSNYGYTF. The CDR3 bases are TGTGCCGTCCGGTCCAACTATGGCTACACCTTC.